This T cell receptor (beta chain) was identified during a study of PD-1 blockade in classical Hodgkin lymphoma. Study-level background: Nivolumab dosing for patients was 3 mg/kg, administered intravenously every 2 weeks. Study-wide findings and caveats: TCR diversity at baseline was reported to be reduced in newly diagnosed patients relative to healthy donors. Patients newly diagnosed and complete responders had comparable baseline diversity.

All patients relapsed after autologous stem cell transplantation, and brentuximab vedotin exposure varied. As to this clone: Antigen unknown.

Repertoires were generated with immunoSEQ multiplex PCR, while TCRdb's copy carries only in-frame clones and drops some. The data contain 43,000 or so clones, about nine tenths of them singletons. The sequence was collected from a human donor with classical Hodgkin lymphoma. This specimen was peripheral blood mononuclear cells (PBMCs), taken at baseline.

As DNA, the CDR3 is TGTGCCAGCAGCGTAGCAGGGGCAGGGGTAGAGACCCAGTACTTC. Amino acids: CASSVAGAGVETQYF. The chain employs TRBV9 and TRBJ2-5; the D gene is possibly TRBD1 (6 bases). Germline CDR1 and CDR2: SGDLS and YYNGEE. The V and J ends lost 0 bases and 4 bases respectively, with 13 bases between them. The CDR3 loop spans 15 amino acids.